This T cell receptor beta chain was documented in a study of metastatic and nonmetastatic thyroid tumors. TCRdb reprocessed the PCR reads via MiXCR. The repertoire holds over 20,000 clones, about 25% seen once, with approximately 20% in the top ten. Every patient underwent thyroid surgery untreated. The CDR3 spans 13 residues. V shed 2 bases and J shed 4 bases, with 9 bases lying between them. Germline CDR1 is DFQATT and CDR2 is SNEGSKA (reference sequence). The TCR was taken from a female donor with papillary thyroid cancer or a benign thyroid nodule (not recorded which). Some clones in this sample may be carry-over from other donors' samples. The specimen was blood. The gene calls are TRBV20-1 and TRBJ1-3; perhaps TRBD1 as D (5 bases). Here the CDR3 DNA reads TGCAGTGCTAGACAGGGATCAGGAAACACCATATATTTT. Protein: CSARQGSGNTIYF.